This TCR beta chain comes out of a study of blood T cell repertoires in COVID-19 (dated by TCRdb to 2018 to 2021). Notes on the research overall: Collaborator samples came from the United States, Italy and Spain and covered acute and convalescent phases of COVID-19. The prospective study material was composed of cDNA or gDNA derived from T cells, B-cell-depleted T cells, or PBMCs. The dataset comprised deeply sampled blood TCRbeta repertoires from subjects exposed to, actively infected with, or recovered from COVID-19. The repertoires were made available in a free public database intended to serve as a resource for research on the immune response to SARS-CoV-2. The samples were drawn from two sources: the first 160 participants of the ongoing ImmuneRACE study, and 1,000 to 1,500 subjects contributed by 6 global collaborators. Sample metadata almost always included a de-identified subject ID, COVID-19 status, age in years and sex. HLA class I and class II types, where available, came from metadata supplied by the sample provider rather than from assay-based typing. General conclusions and limits of the study: How much clinical and demographic metadata was included differed by source and by participant, and the metadata was provided uncurated.

The immunoSEQ Assay, a bias-controlled multiplex PCR, was used to amplify TCRbeta CDR3 regions from genomic DNA. As for the authors' bioinformatics: Within the assay, amplification of reference gene primers was used to estimate how many nucleated cells each sample contained. To quantify the absolute abundance of each unique TCRbeta CDR3 rearrangement, sequence reads were collapsed and filtered. Productive Simpson clonality was computed per sample as the square root of Simpson's diversity index over productive rearrangements. This immuneACCESS table, as held by TCRdb, lists in-frame sequences with V and J called but not all clones. Of the missing ones, under half trace to an unresolved V gene in checked studies; the others have no known cause. The D gene and trimming were derived from the DNA, and the V and J assignments and clone size from that table. The sample yields about 160,000 clones; 92% were counted once. Roughly 4.8% of the sample rests with the top ten.

This clone has just one count. Its binding antigen is unknown. The sample holds no much larger clone one base away, and base qualities are not on file. CDR1 and CDR2 (MNHNS, SASEGT) derive from the germline V gene. The germline V end is reduced by 6 bases and the J end by 4 bases; junction bases left unmatched: 6. There are 14 amino acids in the CDR3, from cysteine to phenylalanine inclusive. Only CDR3 DNA is held: 42 bases, read in frame from base 1. One collaborating source in Seattle enrolled patients while the patients were actively infected and followed the patients over time throughout the course of disease. Each collaborating institution followed its own protocols to collect whole blood in K2EDTA tubes. Collaborator samples were shipped for TCRbeta analysis as frozen whole blood, isolated PBMCs, or DNA extracted from either sample type.

The sequence links TRBV6-1 to TRBJ1-5, with TRBD1 identical over 7 junction bases. The specimen was peripheral blood. The source is a young man with COVID-19, enrolled during active disease. The nucleotide sequence is given as TGTGCCAGCAGACCTCCAGGGGGAAATCAGCCCCAGCATTTT. This yields the protein CASRPPGGNQPQHF.